Sequencing of this TCR beta chain was carried out in a study of PD-L1 blockade in urothelial cancer. Study as a whole: Between 0 and 3 chemotherapy regimens preceded treatment for each patient. Blood samples had a median of approximately 150,000 T cells, 75,000 or so unique TCRs, and clonality approximately 0.08. General study points: Greater 3-week expansion of tumor-associated blood clones was recorded for durable-benefit patients.

The time point denotes: peripheral blood 6 weeks after treatment start. Pretreatment and on-treatment samples were taken, numbering 1 to 8 per patient. With regard to this clone: Its antigen is undetermined.

This CDR3 contains 15 residues. The V gene end was trimmed by 6 bases and the J gene end by 4 bases; junction bases not matched to a gene: 10. CDR1 is MNHNY, CDR2 SVGAGI, per germline (reference sequence). Data came from immunoSEQ multiplex PCR; TCRdb stores just in-frame clones and leaves some out. The sample gives roughly 100,000 clones, around 78% of which show up once; around 7.7% is in the top ten. The clonotype comes from a man between 65 and 85 years old with urothelial cancer. Sample: PBMCs, taken around atezolizumab (anti-PD-L1) treatment. The chain joins TRBV6-6 to TRBJ2-5; 8 nucleotides match TRBD1. The CDR3 reads CASRDQGALGETQYF. CDR3 sequence (DNA): TGTGCCAGCAGGGATCAGGGGGCTTTGGGAGAGACCCAGTACTTC.